This T cell receptor beta chain was captured in a study of response to subunit inactivated influenza vaccine. Study outcomes and limitations: Seasonal influenza vaccination, on each occasion, was suggested by the authors to recruit few new T cells.

TCRdb redid the calling of the RT-PCR reads with MiXCR, one entry per CDR3 protein. The table shows over 400,000 distinct CDR3 sequences, with 10% to 15% occurring only once. CDR3 length: 12 residues. Germline lookup yields CDR1 DFQATT and CDR2 SNEGSKA (reference sequence). Between the trimmed V and J ends, which lost 6 bases and 7 bases, there was a span of 15 bases. This clonotype was seen more than once but under ten times. Its antigen is not identified. This specimen was PBMCs from blood, taken 35 to 45 days after vaccination. The receptor's source is a man aged 50-60 years who received an inactivated influenza vaccine. The chain links TRBV20-1 to TRBJ1-1; unclear D gene. Here the CDR3 DNA reads TGCAGTGCCGGGCTCGGGAAGGGTGAAGCTTTCTTT. The encoded protein is CSAGLGKGEAFF.